A single sample is the source of the 28 T cell receptor beta chains below, sequenced in a study of T cells after yellow fever vaccination. TCRdb processed the 5' RACE reads anew with MiXCR; each CDR3 protein has one entry. The table includes approximately 150,000 distinct CDR3 sequences, about a tenth detected once. The sequences come from CD8+ T cells sorted from PBMCs, collected 45 days after the yellow fever booster vaccination. Every receptor here comes from a man younger than 35 who received the YFV17D yellow fever vaccine.

This clonotype was found a few times. DNA of the CDR3: TGTGCCAGCAGCCAAGATCTGGAGGGCCGAAAAGACGAGCAGTACTTC. Translating it yields CASSQDLEGRKDEQYF. The V call is TRBV3-1, the J call TRBJ2-7, with a possible D match to TRBD2 (6 bases). The germline V and J ends were trimmed by 0 bases and 5 bases, with 17 bases remaining between them. CDR3 length equals 16 residues. From germline, CDR1 is LGHDT and CDR2 YNNKEL (reference sequence).

This clonotype showed up just a few times. The chain recombines TRBV6-2 or TRBV6-3 with TRBJ1-5; 7 bases fit TRBD1. The V and J ends lost 6 bases and 3 bases, in that order; junction bases with no gene match: 5. The V gene's germline CDR1 is MNHEY and CDR2 SVGEGT. The CDR3 length is 14 residues. The CDR3 protein is CASSRGGYNQPQHF. The CDR3 DNA is TGTGCCAGCAGCCGAGGGGGCTACAATCAGCCCCAGCATTTT.

This clonotype was counted only a few times. The chain is built from TRBV4-1 and TRBJ1-2, with 7 bases matching TRBD1. J was trimmed by 3 bases and V by 4 bases; bases with no gene match: 14. The V gene's germline CDR1 is MGHRA and CDR2 YSYEKL. The CDR3 has 17 residues. CDR3 nucleotide sequence: TGCGCCAGCAGCCCGAAAGGAGATACAGGGGAGTACTATGGCTACACCTTC. Protein sequence: CASSPKGDTGEYYGYTF.

The chain links TRBV4-1 to TRBJ1-1; D might be TRBD1 (5 bases). The germline gives CDR1 MGHRA, CDR2 YSYEKL. Trimming shortened V by 7 bases and J by 1 base, and 10 bases separated the two germline ends. CDR3 length equals 13 residues. In DNA form, the CDR3 reads TGCGCCAGCATTGACCAGGGGAACACTGAAGCTTTCTTT. This gives the protein CASIDQGNTEAFF.

The CDR3 spells CASSLFRGGYGYTF. The CDR3 nucleotides are TGTGCCAGCAGTTTATTTAGGGGGGGCTATGGCTACACCTTC. The chain joins TRBV27 to TRBJ1-2, with D maybe TRBD1 (6 bases). Germline lookup yields CDR1 MNHEY and CDR2 SMNVEV (reference sequence). Trimming shortened V by 1 base and J by 4 bases, and 10 bases separated the two germline ends. This CDR3 has 14 residues.

The chain couples TRBV6-2 or TRBV6-3 to TRBJ2-7; possibly TRBD2 for D (5 bases). The CDR3 runs 16 residues. Trimming pared 2 bases from V and 0 bases from J, leaving 14 bases between. CDR1 MNHEY and CDR2 SVGEGT come from the germline V gene. CDR3 loop: CASSYLPHDYSYEQYF. The CDR3 DNA sequence: TGTGCCAGCAGTTACCTGCCGCACGACTACTCCTACGAGCAGTACTTC.

This clonotype was seen a handful of times. J is TRBJ2-7 and V is TRBV4-1; D is ambiguous. The germline V and J ends were trimmed by 1 base and 0 bases, with 7 bases remaining between them. Looked up from germline, CDR1 is MGHRA and CDR2 is YSYEKL. The CDR3 spans 14 residues. The CDR3 is CASSQVSLSYEQYF. CDR3 DNA: TGCGCCAGCAGCCAAGTCTCCCTCTCCTACGAGCAGTACTTC.

The chain employs TRBV3-1 and TRBJ1-2; possible D gene TRBD1, 5 bases. The CDR3 covers 18 residues. V was shortened by 4 bases and J by 2 bases, with 23 bases between the two germline ends. Germline V CDR1 and CDR2: LGHDT, YNNKEL (reference sequence). CDR3 protein: CASSLHFLKLGTNYGYTF. As DNA, the CDR3 is TGTGCCAGCAGCCTTCATTTCCTAAAATTAGGGACCAACTATGGCTACACCTTC.

This clonotype was seen at least ten times. The CDR3 DNA reads as TGCGCCAGCAGCTTACGAGGGAGGAACACTGAAGCTTTCTTT. Residues: CASSLRGRNTEAFF. The chain recombines TRBV5-1 with TRBJ1-1, with no clear D. From germline, CDR1 is SGHRS and CDR2 YFSETQ. The V gene lost 2 bases and the J gene lost 1 base, with 9 bases spanning the gap. This CDR3 contains 14 residues. Full variable domain (rest looked up from reference TRBV5-1 and TRBJ1-1): KAGVTQTPRYLIKTRGQQVTLSCSPISGHRSVSWYQQTPGQGLQFLFEYFSETQRNKGNFPGRFSGRQFSNSRSEMNVSTLELGDSALYLCASSLRGRNTEAFFGQGTRLTVV.

This chain joins TRBV27 and TRBJ1-4; D perhaps matches TRBD1 (5 bases). With 3 bases removed from V and 6 bases from J, the gap between germline ends came to 14 bases. Per the germline V gene, CDR1 is MNHEY and CDR2 is SMNVEV (reference sequence). The CDR3 runs to 15 residues. The CDR3 DNA follows: TGTGCCAGCAGTTTCTCCGGGACTAGGCATGAAAAACTGTTTTTT. This codes for CASSFSGTRHEKLFF.

The chain has TRBV3-1 and TRBJ2-5; D possibly uses TRBD1 or TRBD2 (6 bases each). V shed 3 bases and J shed 2 bases, with 28 bases lying between them. The CDR3 has 20 residues. The germline V gene has CDR1 LGHDT and CDR2 YNNKEL (reference sequence). DNA for the CDR3: TGTGCCAGCAGCCAGAAACCCGAAGCCATGCCGGGGGCGCGTCAAGAGACCCAGTACTTC. It translates to CASSQKPEAMPGARQETQYF.

This clonotype was seen a few times. This rearrangement joins TRBV4-3 to TRBJ2-1; 10 positions agree with TRBD2. CDR1 LGHNA and CDR2 YSLEER come from the germline V gene. J lost 9 bases, V lost 0 bases, and 8 bases had no gene match. The CDR3 is 16 residues long. CDR3 nucleotides: TGCGCCAGCAGCCAAGATACTCTAGCGGGGGTTGCTGAGCAGTTCTTC. It specifies CASSQDTLAGVAEQFF.

There are a few counts of this clonotype. The V call is TRBV9, the J call TRBJ2-5, with D maybe TRBD2 (6 bases). Germline V gene lookup returns CDR1 SGDLS and CDR2 YYNGEE. CDR3 length: 14 residues. V lost 0 bases to trimming and J lost 5 bases, with 11 bases between them. Here the CDR3 reads CASSVVAGLETQYF. CDR3 coding DNA: TGTGCCAGCAGCGTAGTGGCGGGGTTGGAGACCCAGTACTTC.

The chain joins TRBV7-6 to TRBJ1-1; D perhaps matches TRBD1 (6 bases). CDR1 is SGHVS, CDR2 FNYEAQ, per germline. The CDR3 sequence is 15 residues long. Trimming removed 1 base at V and 2 bases at J, with 11 bases between. The CDR3 reads CASSLGDKINTEAFF. Written as DNA, the CDR3 is TGTGCCAGCAGCTTAGGGGACAAAATTAACACTGAAGCTTTCTTT.

This clonotype was found many times. The rearrangement links TRBV7-9 to TRBJ2-7; D not certain. V was clipped by 2 bases and J by 2 bases, with 7 bases between them. The CDR3 contains 13 residues. Germline V lookup: CDR1 SEHNR, CDR2 FQNEAQ (reference sequence). For the CDR3, the DNA is TGTGCCAGCAGCTTAACCCTAACCTACGAGCAGTACTTC. Its protein is CASSLTLTYEQYF. The full variable domain, its missing parts supplied by reference TRBV7-9 and TRBJ2-7, is DTGVSQNPRHKITKRGQNVTFRCDPISEHNRLYWYRQTLGQGPEFLTYFQNEAQLEKSRLLSDRFSAERPKGSFSTLEIQRTEQGDSAMYLCASSLTLTYEQYFGPGTRLTVT.

V is TRBV4-2 and J is TRBJ2-4, with 10 bases identical to TRBD2. The V gene end was trimmed by 0 bases and the J gene end by 3 bases; junction bases not matched to a gene: 8. This CDR3 comprises 18 residues. Germline CDR1 reads LGHNA; CDR2 reads YNFKEQ. This CDR3 is CASSQDPVLAGSKNIQYF. The CDR3 DNA follows: TGTGCCAGCAGCCAAGATCCGGTACTAGCGGGGAGCAAAAACATTCAGTACTTC.

This clonotype was seen a few times. The chain uses TRBV7-9 and TRBJ2-7; TRBD1 aligns across 7 bases. V shed 6 bases, J shed 3 bases, and the junction held 8 bases outside the gene matches. The germline gives CDR1 SEHNR, CDR2 FQNEAQ (reference sequence). CDR3 length: 14 amino acids. The CDR3 DNA reads as TGTGCCAGCAGTCAGAGCGACAGGGACTACGAGCAGTACGTC. This encodes CASSQSDRDYEQYV.

This clonotype was detected many times. The gene calls are TRBV5-1 and TRBJ2-2, with TRBD2 matching 11 bases. The CDR3 is made up of 18 amino acids. The germline gives CDR1 SGHRS, CDR2 YFSETQ. V dropped 2 bases and J dropped 4; count of bases not matched to a gene: 10. The CDR3 DNA reads TGCGCCAGCAGCTTAACTAGCGGGGGAAGAACGATCACCGGGGAGCTGTTTTTT. This codes for CASSLTSGGRTITGELFF.

This clonotype was counted between two and nine times. The V call is TRBV12-3 or TRBV12-4, the J call TRBJ1-4; 8 positions match TRBD1. J was trimmed by 8 bases and V by 4 bases; bases with no gene match: 15. The CDR3 runs 17 residues. DNA for the CDR3: TGTGCCAGCAGTTCGGCCTCCCACGGGACAGGACGGGAAAAACTGTTTTTT. This codes for CASSSASHGTGREKLFF.

Ten or more counts support this clonotype. The CDR3 sequence: CASTKDGYGLNQPQHF. CDR3 bases: TGTGCCAGCACCAAAGACGGCTACGGGTTAAATCAGCCCCAGCATTTT. The V gene is TRBV6-6, the J gene TRBJ1-5; D ambiguous. The V gene lost 7 bases and the J gene lost 4 bases, with 20 bases spanning the gap. Germline CDR1 reads MNHNY; CDR2 reads SVGAGI (reference sequence). CDR3 length: 16 amino acids.

Many counts were recorded for this clonotype. The rearrangement uses TRBV27 and TRBJ2-7; 13 bases map to TRBD2. The CDR3 runs to 13 residues. Germline loops: CDR1 MNHEY, CDR2 SMNVEV (reference sequence). This CDR3 is CASRTSGGYEQYV. The CDR3 DNA reads TGTGCTAGTCGGACTAGCGGGGGCTACGAGCAGTACGTC.

The rearrangement links TRBV4-2 to TRBJ2-3; the D gene is possibly TRBD2 (6 bases). The CDR3 length is 14 residues. Germline V gene sequence: CDR1 LGHNA, CDR2 YNFKEQ. V was pared by 5 bases and J by 0 bases, with 9 bases between. This chain's CDR3 is CASSGTPSTDTQYF. The CDR3 DNA is TGTGCCAGCAGCGGGACTCCCAGCACAGATACGCAGTATTTT.

This clonotype was counted only a few times. The V gene is TRBV14, the J gene TRBJ2-7; 15 bases line up with TRBD2. The CDR3 runs to 18 residues. V was pared by 4 bases and J by 2 bases, with 9 bases of the junction left unmatched. Germline V gene sequence: CDR1 SGHDN, CDR2 FVKESK. CDR3 bases: TGTGCCAGCAGCCCGGGACTAGCGGGGGGTTACGTAACCTACGAGCAGTACTTC. Translated: CASSPGLAGGYVTYEQYF.

This clonotype was seen only a few times. The V call is TRBV27, the J call TRBJ1-5, with 8 positions matching TRBD1. V shed 5 bases, J shed 1 base, and the junction held 7 bases outside the gene matches. This CDR3 is built from 16 residues. Per the germline V gene, CDR1 is MNHEY and CDR2 is SMNVEV (reference sequence). Here the CDR3 reads CASSKGQDWSNQPQHF. The CDR3, as DNA: TGTGCCAGCAGTAAGGGACAGGATTGGAGCAATCAGCCCCAGCATTTT.

The V call is TRBV23-1, the J call TRBJ2-7; D is ambiguous. TRBV23-1 is filed as an ORF, its function uncertain. The CDR3 is made up of 13 amino acids. Deletions cut 7 bases from V and 2 bases from J, with 12 bases between. In nucleotides, the CDR3 is TGCGCCAGCAAGTCTGGCAGGCCCTACGAGCAGTACTTC. Its translation: CASKSGRPYEQYF.

The chain uses TRBV20-1 and TRBJ2-5, with D unclear. Germline V lookup: CDR1 DFQATT, CDR2 SNEGSKA (reference sequence). The CDR3 is 13 residues long. The ends were cut back, 5 bases at V and 2 bases at J, with 12 bases in the middle. This CDR3 is CSAFPGNQETQYF. CDR3 sequence (DNA): TGCAGTGCTTTCCCAGGAAATCAAGAGACCCAGTACTTC.

The chain links TRBV4-2 to TRBJ2-5, with 9 nucleotides matching TRBD2. The CDR3 sequence is 17 residues long. V lost 1 base and J lost 4; bases outside the gene matches: 10. Germline V gene lookup returns CDR1 LGHNA and CDR2 YNFKEQ. The CDR3 region is CASSQASGTSSGETQYF. In nucleotides, the CDR3 is TGTGCCAGCAGCCAAGCCAGTGGGACTAGCTCAGGAGAGACCCAGTACTTC.

This chain connects TRBV7-9 to TRBJ2-1; maybe TRBD1 (6 bases). Germline V gene lookup returns CDR1 SEHNR and CDR2 FQNEAQ (reference sequence). Trimming removed 1 base from V and 7 bases from J, with 11 bases in between. The CDR3 has 14 residues. The CDR3 protein is CASSLGRGRNEQFF. CDR3 nucleotides: TGTGCCAGCAGCTTAGGCAGGGGCAGGAATGAGCAGTTCTTC.